This is a list of T cell receptor beta chains from one sample in a study of blood T cell repertoires in COVID-19. Sequencing was performed with immunoSEQ multiplex PCR; in TCRdb, only in-frame clones are kept and a portion is missing. The sample has 190,000 or so clones; roughly four fifths are singletons. What was sequenced was PBMCs or T cells enriched from blood (not recorded which). The receptors stem from a man between 40 and 49 years old who had recovered from COVID-19. Each CDR3 is given with its conserved first and last residue. A D gene is named only where the DNA matches it firmly. Clone size, where shown, is once, few, many, or a class for clones that have expanded.

V	D	J	size	DNA	CDR3
TRBV2	TRBD1	TRBJ2-2	NA	TGTGCCAGCAGTGATCCAGGGGGCCAGGGGAACACCGGGGAGCTGTTTTTT	CASSDPGGQGNTGELFF
TRBV19	NA	TRBJ1-4	NA	TGTGCCAGTAGTATACACAGTGCAACTAATGAAAAACTGTTTTTT	CASSIHSATNEKLFF
TRBV9	TRBD2	TRBJ2-5	NA	TGTGCCAGCAGCGTAGGTAGCGGGAGGGAGACCCAGTACTTC	CASSVGSGRETQYF
TRBV7-6	NA	TRBJ1-1	NA	TGTGCCAGCAGCTCACAGAACACTGAAGCTTTCTTT	CASSSQNTEAFF
TRBV19	NA	TRBJ1-3	NA	TGTGCCAGTGGAGGAAGAAACACCATATATTTT	CASGGRNTIYF
TRBV24-1	TRBD1	TRBJ1-2	NA	TGTGCCACCAGTGACATGGACAGGAACTATGGCTACACCTTC	CATSDMDRNYGYTF
TRBV5-1	NA	TRBJ2-2	NA	TGCGCCAGCAGCTTGGGACAAGCCGGGGAGCTGTTTTTT	CASSLGQAGELFF
TRBV5-1	NA	TRBJ2-7	NA	TGCGCCAGCAGCGCTAGCTCCTACGAGCAGTACTTC	CASSASSYEQYF
TRBV5-1	NA	TRBJ1-5	NA	TGCGCCAGCAGCTTGGAGCCGCGGACTGGCAATCAGCCCCAGCATTTT	CASSLEPRTGNQPQHF
TRBV10-2	TRBD1	TRBJ2-7	NA	TGCGCCAGCAGTGTTAAGGGGACAGGCGACTACGAGCAGTACTTC	CASSVKGTGDYEQYF
TRBV6-4	TRBD1	TRBJ1-2	NA	TGTGCCAGCAGCCGGAACGGACAGGCGATCCCTTATGGCTACACCTTC	CASSRNGQAIPYGYTF
TRBV5-1	NA	TRBJ2-1	NA	TGCGCCAGCAGCTTTCAGGGGTCAGACAATGAGCAGTTCTTC	CASSFQGSDNEQFF
TRBV2	TRBD1	TRBJ1-4	NA	TGTGCCAGCGGGGACAGGGCTGGTGAAAAACTGTTTTTT	CASGDRAGEKLFF
TRBV19	TRBD1	TRBJ1-1	NA	TGTGCCAGTAGAAGCGGACAGGGGGATGAAGCTTTCTTT	CASRSGQGDEAFF
TRBV10-3	TRBD1	TRBJ1-2	few	TGTGCCATCAGTGGCCACAGGGGCTATGGCTACACCTTC	CAISGHRGYGYTF
TRBV2	TRBD2	TRBJ2-2	NA	TGTGCCAGCAGTGAAGGAGTAGCGGGAGTTGGGAGCGGGGAGCTGTTTTTT	CASSEGVAGVGSGELFF
TRBV5-1	NA	TRBJ2-5	NA	TGCGCCAGCGGATTGCAGTTGGGTGGCGGAGAGACCCAGTACTTC	CASGLQLGGGETQYF
TRBV28	NA	TRBJ2-1	NA	TGTGCCAGCAGTTTAGGTGGCGTCCCGGGCAATGAGCAGTTCTTC	CASSLGGVPGNEQFF
TRBV5-1	NA	TRBJ1-3	NA	TGCGCCAGCAGCGGGGGGAATTCTGGAAACACCATATATTTT	CASSGGNSGNTIYF
TRBV29-1	TRBD1	TRBJ1-1	few	TGCAGCGTCGACAGGGGCCCGAACACTGAAGCTTTCTTT	CSVDRGPNTEAFF
TRBV25-1	NA	TRBJ1-1	NA	TGTGCCAGCAGTGTTACAGCCATGAACACTGAAGCTTTCTTT	CASSVTAMNTEAFF
TRBV19	NA	TRBJ1-2	NA	TGTGCCAGTAGCCCGCGTGGGAGGGGCGCTGACAATGGCTACACCTTC	CASSPRGRGADNGYTF
TRBV30	NA	TRBJ2-4	NA	TGTGCCTGGAGTGCAGGGGAGAACATTCAGTACTTC	CAWSAGENIQYF
TRBV5-4	NA	TRBJ2-3	NA	TGTGCCAGCAGCCTTACAGCTAGCGCTCTCCGAGCAGATACGCAGTATTTT	CASSLTASALRADTQYF
TRBV4-2	TRBD1	TRBJ2-3	few	TGTGCCAGCAGCCATTCCGGGACAGACTATAGCTTTAGCACAGATACGCAGTATTTT	CASSHSGTDYSFSTDTQYF
TRBV28	TRBD1	TRBJ2-7	NA	TGTGCCAGCAGTTTATTGACAGGGAGCCCCTACGAGCAGTACTTC	CASSLLTGSPYEQYF
TRBV6-5	NA	TRBJ1-1	NA	TGTGCCAGCAGTTATAAGGGGTTTGGTGGCACTGAAGCTTTCTTT	CASSYKGFGGTEAFF
TRBV7-2	TRBD2	TRBJ2-1	NA	TGTGCCAGCAGCTCAGCGGGACTAGCGGGAGCACACAATGAGCAGTTCTTC	CASSSAGLAGAHNEQFF
TRBV4-3	NA	TRBJ2-3	NA	TGCGCCAGCAGCCAAGAAGCGGCGGCAGATACGCAGTATTTT	CASSQEAAADTQYF
TRBV5-1	NA	TRBJ1-2	NA	TGCGCCAGCAGACTGGCGCAGGACAGATCTAACTATGGCTACACCTTC	CASRLAQDRSNYGYTF